This passage covers 32 T cell receptor beta chains from one sample sequenced in a study of post-analysis software for immune sequencing data. Whole-study results and caveats: Patients carried roughly five TRBV segments more frequently than controls did, and TRBV5-6, TRBV5-1 and TRBV20-1 were among them.

Included in the TCR beta cDNA libraries were unique molecular identifiers. TCRdb passed the PCR reads through MiXCR, listing each CDR3 protein once. The table lists more than 500,000 distinct CDR3 sequences, around 34% of them singletons. Their cognate antigens are unknown. Sequencing was done on a sample of blood. The receptors were gathered from a girl aged 2 to 17 with multiple sclerosis.

This clonotype has more than one count but fewer than ten. This rearrangement joins TRBV6-6 to TRBJ2-5; TRBD1 aligns across 10 bases. V dropped 5 bases and J dropped 11; count of bases not matched to a gene: 2. This CDR3 comprises 11 residues. Germline-derived CDR1 and CDR2 are MNHNY and SVGAGI (reference sequence). Written as DNA, the CDR3 is TGTGCCAGCAGTACGGGACAGGGGCAGTACTTC. Protein: CASSTGQGQYF.

This clonotype came up a few times. The DNA for the CDR3 is TGTGCCACCATGACCTACAGATCAGATACGCAGTATTTT. It translates to CATMTYRSDTQYF. The rearrangement joins TRBV10-3 to TRBJ2-3; D gene uncertain. With 10 bases removed from V and 4 bases from J, the gap between germline ends came to 15 bases. The CDR3 extends over 13 amino acids. Per germline, CDR1 ENHRY and CDR2 SYGVKD.

V is TRBV11-2 and J is TRBJ1-6; D remains ambiguous. V lost 2 bases and J lost 0, with 14 bases in between. The CDR3 runs 18 residues. Germline CDR1 SGHAT, CDR2 FQNNGV. CDR3 protein: CASSLLRQPSSYNSPLHF. The CDR3 bases are TGTGCCAGCAGCTTACTCCGGCAGCCCAGCTCCTATAATTCACCCCTCCACTTT.

The chain has TRBV12-3 or TRBV12-4 and TRBJ2-1, with D maybe TRBD1 (6 bases). The CDR3 totals 13 residues. V shed 8 bases and J shed 5 bases, with 13 bases lying between them. The CDR3 region has the DNA TGTGCCAGCGAGGGGGAAGCGGACAATGAGCAGTTCTTC. It translates to CASEGEADNEQFF.

Details on this clonotype: The conserved phenylalanine or tryptophan normally closing the CDR3 is absent here, so this likely arose from a read error. The J gene is TRBJ2-6, the V gene TRBV7-2; D gene unclear. Germline CDR1 and CDR2: SGHTA and FQGNSA. CDR3 length: 14 residues. V was shortened by 5 bases and J by 1 base, with 6 bases between the two germline ends. In DNA, the CDR3 is TGTGCCAGCAGCAGACCATCTGGGGCCAACGTCCTGACTTAC. Its protein product is CASSRPSGANVLTY.

This clonotype was found many times. The chain employs TRBV12-3 or TRBV12-4 and TRBJ2-1; D gene ambiguous. The CDR3 is 11 amino acids. V lost 8 bases, J lost 1 base, and 3 bases lay in between. CDR3 DNA: TGTGCCAGCGGATCCTACAATGAGCAGTTCTTC. Protein: CASGSYNEQFF.

The sample holds many counts of this clonotype. This chain joins TRBV6-5 and TRBJ2-7; no clear D gene. Trimming cost V 0 bases and J 7 bases, with 4 bases left between them. Germline V gives CDR1 MNHEY, CDR2 SVGAGI. The CDR3 is made up of 11 amino acids. The DNA of the CDR3 is TGTGCCAGCAGTTACTCGAAAGAGCAGTACTTC. Amino acid sequence: CASSYSKEQYF.

This chain uses TRBV29-1 with TRBJ2-2; D remains unclear. CDR3 size: 11 residues. Germline CDR1 and CDR2: SQVTM and ANQGSEA. Trimming pared 4 bases from V and 7 bases from J, leaving 7 bases between. CDR3 bases: TGCAGCGTTGTCGGTGGCGGGGAGCTGTTTTTT. Residues: CSVVGGGELFF.

The chain combines TRBV6-5 with TRBJ2-5, with 9 bases identical to TRBD2. This CDR3 region has 16 residues. Trimming took 4 bases from V and 0 from J; bases not matched to a gene: 6. Germline CDR1 is MNHEY and CDR2 is SVGAGI. The DNA for the CDR3 is TGTGCCAGCAGTTCGTTAGCGGGGGCCAACCAAGAGACCCAGTACTTC. Protein: CASSSLAGANQETQYF.

This clonotype was picked up a small number of times. The chain combines TRBV6-6 with TRBJ1-2, with 10 bases aligning to TRBD1. Germline V lookup: CDR1 MNHNY, CDR2 SVGAGI (reference sequence). The junction had 4 bases not matched to a gene; V was cut back by 2 bases and J by 7 bases. CDR3 length equals 14 residues. CDR3 nucleotide sequence: TGTGCCAGCAGTTACCGACAGGGGGCAGGTGGCTACACCTTC. This sequence encodes CASSYRQGAGGYTF.

This clonotype has only a few counts. The chain is built from TRBV7-2 and TRBJ2-1, with D maybe TRBD2 (5 bases). V gave up 5 bases and J gave up 5 bases, with 13 bases separating them. The germline V gene has CDR1 SGHTA and CDR2 FQGNSA. The CDR3 is 14 residues long. In DNA, the CDR3 is TGTGCCAGCAGCCCCGAATCCGGGGACAATGAGCAGTTCTTC. Translation gives CASSPESGDNEQFF. The entire variable domain, with the rest obtained from reference TRBV7-2 and TRBJ2-1, is as follows: GAGVSQSPSNKVTEKGKDVELRCDPISGHTALYWYRQSLGQGLEFLIYFQGNSAPDKSGLPSDRFSAERTGGSVSTLTIQRTQQEDSAVYLCASSPESGDNEQFFGPGTRLTVL.

This rearrangement joins TRBV6-2 or TRBV6-3 to TRBJ2-3; TRBD1 matches 9 bases. The CDR3 length is 14 residues. The germline gives CDR1 MNHEY, CDR2 SVGEGT. With V trimmed by 8 bases and J by 4 bases, 7 bases remained unmatched. CDR3 sequence (DNA): TGTGCCAGCCTAGACAGGGGGATTCCAGATACGCAGTATTTT. Translation: CASLDRGIPDTQYF.

The V and J genes are TRBV6-1 and TRBJ2-1; no clear D gene. Germline values: CDR1 MNHNS, CDR2 SASEGT. V was cut by 4 bases and J by 12 bases, with 4 bases left in between. CDR3 length equals 9 residues. CDR3 amino acids: CASSGSQFF. Here the CDR3 DNA reads TGTGCCAGCAGTGGTTCGCAGTTCTTC.

The chain recombines TRBV3-1 with TRBJ2-3; 10 bases are a match to TRBD2. The CDR3 consists of 15 residues. V shed 4 bases, J shed 7 bases, and the junction held 8 bases outside the gene matches. Germline CDR1 and CDR2: LGHDT and YNNKEL (reference sequence). In nucleotides, the CDR3 is TGTGCCAGCAGCCCCGCCAGCGGGGGGGCGTATACGCAGTATTTT. Its translation is CASSPASGGAYTQYF.

The rearrangement uses TRBV4-1 and TRBJ1-2; no clear D. Germline CDR1 and CDR2: MGHRA and YSYEKL. This CDR3 is 13 amino acids long. Trimming took off 4 bases at V and 2 bases at J, with 8 bases between the two ends. The CDR3, as DNA: TGCGCCAGCAGCCCACGACAAAACTATGGCTACACCTTC. This sequence encodes CASSPRQNYGYTF.

The rearrangement joins TRBV20-1 to TRBJ1-1, with D perhaps matching TRBD1 (6 bases). Germline V CDR1 and CDR2: DFQATT, SNEGSKA (reference sequence). This CDR3 spans 14 amino acids. Trimming left V 5 bases short and J 5 bases short, with 18 bases between. CDR3 nucleotides: TGCAGTGCTGGGGGGGGCAGGACGGAGACTGAAGCTTTCTTT. Amino acid sequence: CSAGGGRTETEAFF.

The V call is TRBV24-1, the J call TRBJ2-6; 7 bases agree with TRBD1. V lost 4 bases and J lost 2; bases outside the gene matches: 4. CDR3 length: 16 amino acids. The germline V gene encodes CDR1 KGHDR and CDR2 SFDVKD. The CDR3 DNA is TGTGCCACCAGTGACCCCGGGACAGCTGGGGCCAACGTCCTGACTTTC. This encodes CATSDPGTAGANVLTF.

The chain couples TRBV7-9 to TRBJ1-2, with D possibly being TRBD1 (5 bases). Germline loops: CDR1 SEHNR, CDR2 FQNEAQ (reference sequence). The CDR3 sequence is 17 residues long. V gave up 3 bases and J gave up 4 bases, with 21 bases separating them. The CDR3 coding sequence is TGTGCCAGCAGCTTGGGGGGGGGAGGAGGAACTATCTATGGCTACACCTTC. This gives the protein CASSLGGGGGTIYGYTF.

The chain employs TRBV12-3 or TRBV12-4 and TRBJ1-5; a weak D match, TRBD1 (5 bases). Trimming shortened V by 6 bases and J by 6 bases, and 12 bases separated the two germline ends. This CDR3 contains 13 residues. CDR3 residues: CASRKGDSQPQHF. In DNA form, the CDR3 reads TGTGCCAGCAGGAAAGGGGATAGTCAGCCCCAGCATTTT.

This clonotype was observed a single time. The CDR3 end shows no conserved phenylalanine or tryptophan, and so a read error is likely. This chain connects TRBV20-1 to TRBJ2-7; D remains ambiguous. The CDR3 covers 13 residues. CDR1 and CDR2 (germline): DFQATT, SNEGSKA (reference sequence). This CDR3 reads CSARARSSYEQYC. CDR3 DNA sequence: TGCAGCGCTAGAGCCAGGAGCTCCTACGAGCAGTACTGC.

CDR3 in DNA: TGTGCCAGCAGTTCCGGACAGTGCTACGAGCAGTACTTC. Protein product: CASSSGQCYEQYF. The chain combines TRBV12-3 or TRBV12-4 with TRBJ2-7; D might be TRBD1 (6 bases). The CDR3 is made up of 13 amino acids. Deletions cut 4 bases from V and 3 bases from J, with 10 bases between.

The chain recombines TRBV11-1 with TRBJ1-1; D gene unclear. CDR3 length: 12 amino acids. The germline V gene has CDR1 SGHAT and CDR2 FQDESV (reference sequence). Trimming took 5 bases from V and 2 from J, leaving 6 bases between them. The DNA of the CDR3 is TGTGCCAGCAGCCGCGTAAACACTGAAGCTTTCTTT. The encoded protein is CASSRVNTEAFF.

The chain joins TRBV6-5 to TRBJ2-5; a weak D match, TRBD1 (6 bases). The end of the DNA aligns better with TRBJ2-7, so the J call may be wrong. CDR1 is MNHEY and CDR2 is SVGAGI in the germline V gene. The CDR3 totals 13 residues. The DNA of the CDR3 is TGTGCCAGCAGTTACTACGAGGGGGACGAGCAGTACTTC. Translation gives CASSYYEGDEQYF.

The V and J genes are TRBV10-1 and TRBJ2-5; tentatively, D is TRBD1 (5 bases). The V gene lost 9 bases and the J gene lost 5 bases, with 19 bases spanning the gap. The CDR3 runs 14 residues. Germline V lookup: CDR1 WNHNN, CDR2 SYGVQD (reference sequence). The CDR3 spells CARNSYRPRETQYF. CDR3 sequence (DNA): TGCGCCAGAAATTCGTACAGGCCGCGGGAGACCCAGTACTTC.

V gene TRBV5-6 combines with J gene TRBJ1-1; 8 bases line up with TRBD1. CDR3 length: 16 residues. Germline-derived CDR1 and CDR2 are SGHDT and YYEEEE. After removal of 3 bases from V and 1 base from J, the junction contained 8 bases not matched to a gene. The DNA for the CDR3 is TGTGCCAGCAGCTCCCTGGACAGGGTATCGAACACTGAAGCTTTCTTT. This sequence encodes CASSSLDRVSNTEAFF.

The table lists this clonotype with a few counts. The chain is built from TRBV13 and TRBJ2-5; 7 bases fit TRBD1. The J call could be wrong; TRBJ2-7 is a better fit for the DNA end. The CDR3 sequence is 11 residues long. CDR1 PRHDT and CDR2 FYEKMQ come from the germline V gene (reference sequence). CDR3 in amino acids: CASRGGHEQYF. As DNA, the CDR3 is TGTGCCAGCAGAGGGGGCCACGAGCAGTACTTC.

The chain combines TRBV20-1 with TRBJ1-4, with 7 bases that match TRBD1. Germline trimming cut 3 bases from V and 4 bases from J; bases unmatched to any gene: 8. The germline gives CDR1 DFQATT, CDR2 SNEGSKA (reference sequence). CDR3 length equals 15 residues. Written as DNA, the CDR3 is TGCAGTGCTAGTGGCCAGGGGGTGTTTAATGAAAAACTGTTTTTT. This translates into CSASGQGVFNEKLFF.

This clonotype was seen only a few times. CDR3 bases: TGTGCCAGCAGCCCCCCCCTAGCGGGGGGTGCAAGAGATACGCAGTATTTT. Translated: CASSPPLAGGARDTQYF. This chain joins TRBV7-8 and TRBJ2-3; TRBD2 aligns across 11 bases. CDR1 is SGHVS, CDR2 FQNEAQ, per germline. V lost 5 bases, J lost 5 bases, and 12 bases stayed unmatched. The CDR3 is made up of 17 amino acids.

A remark on this clonotype: This may be a read error: a much more frequent sequence differs by one nucleotide. This chain joins TRBV12-3 or TRBV12-4 and TRBJ2-7; 7 positions match TRBD1. The CDR3 consists of 16 residues. Here the CDR3 reads CASSFGQAGISYKQYF. DNA for the CDR3: TGTGCCAGCAGTTTCGGACAGGCTGGGATCTCCTACAAGCAGTACTTC.

The genes are TRBV6-1 and TRBJ2-6; 11 nucleotides agree with TRBD1. The germline CDR1 and CDR2 sequences are MNHNS and SASEGT. The CDR3 extends over 18 amino acids. V gave up 3 bases and J gave up 2 bases; unmatched junction bases: 6. CDR3 coding DNA: TGTGCCAGCAGTGACCCGGGACAGGGGGGCACTGGGGCCAACGTCCTGACTTTC. This encodes CASSDPGQGGTGANVLTF.

The chain recombines TRBV7-9 with TRBJ1-1, with D unresolved. This CDR3 region has 13 residues. The V and J ends lost 5 bases and 8 bases respectively, with 15 bases between them. In germline, CDR1 is SEHNR, CDR2 FQNEAQ (reference sequence). CDR3 residues: CASSPIDEGEAFF. DNA of the CDR3: TGTGCCAGCAGCCCCATCGATGAAGGAGAAGCTTTCTTT.

This clonotype appeared a few times. The chain links TRBV20-1 to TRBJ2-2; 13 nucleotides line up with TRBD2. The germline CDR1 and CDR2 sequences are DFQATT and SNEGSKA (reference sequence). The CDR3 is made up of 16 amino acids. The ends lost 6 bases at V and 0 bases at J; junction bases unmatched: 4. The CDR3 sequence is CSARLAGGSNTGELFF. DNA of the CDR3: TGCAGTGCCCGACTAGCGGGGGGTTCGAACACCGGGGAGCTGTTTTTT.